This note documents a single TCR beta chain sequence. The J segment lost 3 bases and the V segment lost 6 bases, leaving 12 bases of the junction unmatched. The germline V gene encodes CDR1 SNHLY and CDR2 FYNNEI. The CDR3 runs 16 residues. Libraries were prepared by immunoSEQ multiplex PCR; TCRdb keeps only in-frame clonotypes and omits some of them. Of about 220,000 clones listed, approximately 83% were seen once; the top ten hold 3%. The sample is drawn from a study of blood T cell repertoires in COVID-19. Across the whole study: COVID-19 samples collected from the United States, Italy and Spain covered acute and convalescent phases. From T cells, B-cell-depleted T cells, or PBMCs came the material, which was cDNA or gDNA.

The V gene is TRBV2, the J gene TRBJ2-7; 9 nucleotides agree with TRBD2. This clonotype was obtained from a woman aged 25 to 39 who had recovered from COVID-19. The source material was peripheral blood. CDR3: CASRNSGSQGFYEQYF. The DNA of the CDR3 is TGTGCCAGCAGGAATAGCGGGAGCCAAGGGTTCTACGAGCAGTACTTC.